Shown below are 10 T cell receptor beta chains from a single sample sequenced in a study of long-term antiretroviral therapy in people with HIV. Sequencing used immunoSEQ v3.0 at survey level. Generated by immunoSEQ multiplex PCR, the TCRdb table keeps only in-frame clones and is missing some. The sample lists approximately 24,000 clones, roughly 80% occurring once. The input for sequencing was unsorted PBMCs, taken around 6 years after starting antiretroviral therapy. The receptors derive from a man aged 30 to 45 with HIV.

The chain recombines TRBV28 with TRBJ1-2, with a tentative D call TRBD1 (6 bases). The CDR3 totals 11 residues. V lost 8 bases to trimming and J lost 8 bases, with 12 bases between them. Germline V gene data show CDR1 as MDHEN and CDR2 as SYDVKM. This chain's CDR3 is CASSGAFGYTF. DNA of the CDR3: TGTGCCAGCTCAGGGGCGTTCGGCTACACCTTC.

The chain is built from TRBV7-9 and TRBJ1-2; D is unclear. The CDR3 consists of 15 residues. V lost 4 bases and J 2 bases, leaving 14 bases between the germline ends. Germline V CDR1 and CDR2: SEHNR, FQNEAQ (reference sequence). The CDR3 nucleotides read TGTGCCAGCAGCTCAATCCTTAGGGTAAACTATGGCTACACCTTC. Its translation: CASSSILRVNYGYTF. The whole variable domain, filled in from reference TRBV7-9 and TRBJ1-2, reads DTGVSQNPRHKITKRGQNVTFRCDPISEHNRLYWYRQTLGQGPEFLTYFQNEAQLEKSRLLSDRFSAERPKGSFSTLEIQRTEQGDSAMYLCASSSILRVNYGYTFGSGTRLTVV.

Here the CDR3 DNA reads TGTGCCAGCAGCTACCCCGGACAGCCGAACACTGAAGCTTTCTTT. It translates to CASSYPGQPNTEAFF. The V gene is TRBV5-6, the J gene TRBJ1-1; D possibly corresponds to TRBD1 (6 bases). This CDR3 spans 15 amino acids. From germline, CDR1 is SGHDT and CDR2 YYEEEE. V lost 3 bases, J lost 1 base, and 13 bases lay in between.

The CDR3 loop is CASSLGASSGNTIYF. The CDR3 DNA follows: TGTGCCAGCAGCTTAGGAGCGAGCTCTGGAAACACCATATATTTT. The genes are TRBV11-2 and TRBJ1-3; D gene uncertain. With 1 base removed from V and 0 bases from J, the gap between germline ends came to 7 bases. The CDR3 extends over 15 amino acids. Germline CDR1 reads SGHAT; CDR2 reads FQNNGV.

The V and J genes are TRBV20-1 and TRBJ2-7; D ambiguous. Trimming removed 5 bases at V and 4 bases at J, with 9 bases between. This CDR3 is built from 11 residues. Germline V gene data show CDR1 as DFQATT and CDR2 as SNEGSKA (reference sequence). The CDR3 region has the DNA TGCAGTGCTGCTACAGAGTACGAGCAGTACTTC. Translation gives CSAATEYEQYF.

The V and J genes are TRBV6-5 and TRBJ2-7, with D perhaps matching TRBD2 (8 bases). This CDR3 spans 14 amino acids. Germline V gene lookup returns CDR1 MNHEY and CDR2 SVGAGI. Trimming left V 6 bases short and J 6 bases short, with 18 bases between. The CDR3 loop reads CASSLREGAIEQYF. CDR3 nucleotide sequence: TGTGCCAGCAGCTTACGGGAGGGGGCAATCGAGCAGTACTTC.

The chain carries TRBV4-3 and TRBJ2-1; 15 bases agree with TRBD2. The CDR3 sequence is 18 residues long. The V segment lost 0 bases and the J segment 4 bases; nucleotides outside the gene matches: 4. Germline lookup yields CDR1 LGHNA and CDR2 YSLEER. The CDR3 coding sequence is TGCGCCAGCAGCCAAGATGGACTAGCGGGAGGGCCGTACAATGAGCAGTTCTTC. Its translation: CASSQDGLAGGPYNEQFF.

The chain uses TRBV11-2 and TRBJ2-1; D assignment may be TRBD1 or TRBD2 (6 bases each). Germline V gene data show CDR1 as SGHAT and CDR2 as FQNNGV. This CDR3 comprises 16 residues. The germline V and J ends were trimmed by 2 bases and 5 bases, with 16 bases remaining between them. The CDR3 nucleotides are TGTGCCAGCAGCTTAACGATCTCGGGGGCGAACAATGAGCAGTTCTTC. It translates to CASSLTISGANNEQFF.

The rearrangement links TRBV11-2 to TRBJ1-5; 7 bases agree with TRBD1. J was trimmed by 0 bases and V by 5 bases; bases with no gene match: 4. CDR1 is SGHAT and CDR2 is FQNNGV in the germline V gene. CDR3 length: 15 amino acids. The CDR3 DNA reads TGTGCCAGCAGCGAGACAGGGTATAGCAATCAGCCCCAGCATTTT. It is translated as CASSETGYSNQPQHF.

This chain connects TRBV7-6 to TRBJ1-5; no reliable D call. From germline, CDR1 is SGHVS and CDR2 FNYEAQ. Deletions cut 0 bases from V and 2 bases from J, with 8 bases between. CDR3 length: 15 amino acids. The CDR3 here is CASSLAPMGNQPQHF. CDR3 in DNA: TGTGCCAGCAGCTTAGCCCCAATGGGCAATCAGCCCCAGCATTTT.